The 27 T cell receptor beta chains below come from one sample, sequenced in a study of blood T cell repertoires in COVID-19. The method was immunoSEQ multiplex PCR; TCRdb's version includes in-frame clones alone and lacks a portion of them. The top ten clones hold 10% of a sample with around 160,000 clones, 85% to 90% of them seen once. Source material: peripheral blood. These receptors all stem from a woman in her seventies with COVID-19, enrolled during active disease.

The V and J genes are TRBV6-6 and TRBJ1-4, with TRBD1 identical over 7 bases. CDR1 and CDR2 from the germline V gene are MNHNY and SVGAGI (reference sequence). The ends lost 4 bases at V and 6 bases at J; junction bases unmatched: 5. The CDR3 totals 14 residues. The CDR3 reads CASSLQGKDEKLFF. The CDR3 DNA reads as TGTGCCAGCAGTTTACAGGGGAAGGATGAAAAACTGTTTTTT.

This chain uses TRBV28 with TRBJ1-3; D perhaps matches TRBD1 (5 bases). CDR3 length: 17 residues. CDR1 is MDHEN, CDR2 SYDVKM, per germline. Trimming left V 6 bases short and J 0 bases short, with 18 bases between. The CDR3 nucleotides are TGTGCCAGCAGGGGGTGGAGACAGCCCTTCTCTGGAAACACCATATATTTT. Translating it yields CASRGWRQPFSGNTIYF.

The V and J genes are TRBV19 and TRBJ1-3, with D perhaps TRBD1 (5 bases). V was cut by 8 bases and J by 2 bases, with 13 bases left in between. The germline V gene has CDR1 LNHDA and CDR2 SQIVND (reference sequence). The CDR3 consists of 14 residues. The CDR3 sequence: CASAWGGTGNTIYF. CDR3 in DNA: TGTGCCAGTGCCTGGGGGGGGACTGGAAACACCATATATTTT.

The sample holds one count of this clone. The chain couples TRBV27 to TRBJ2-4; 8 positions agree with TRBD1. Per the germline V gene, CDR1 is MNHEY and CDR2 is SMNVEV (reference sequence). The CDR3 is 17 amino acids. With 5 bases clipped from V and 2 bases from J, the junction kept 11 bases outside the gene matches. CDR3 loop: CASSRRLQGASKNIQYF. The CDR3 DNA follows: TGTGCCAGCAGTCGCCGCCTCCAGGGGGCGTCCAAAAACATTCAGTACTTC.

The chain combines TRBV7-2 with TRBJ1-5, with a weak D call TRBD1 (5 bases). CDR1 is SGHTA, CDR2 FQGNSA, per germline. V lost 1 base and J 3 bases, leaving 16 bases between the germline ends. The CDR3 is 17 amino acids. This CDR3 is CASSLEGTGTNNQPQHF. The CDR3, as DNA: TGTGCCAGCAGCTTAGAGGGGACCGGGACTAACAATCAGCCCCAGCATTTT.

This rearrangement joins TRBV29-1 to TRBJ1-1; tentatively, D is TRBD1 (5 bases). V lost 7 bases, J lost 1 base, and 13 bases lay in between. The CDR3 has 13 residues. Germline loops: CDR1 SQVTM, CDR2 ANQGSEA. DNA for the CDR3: TGCAGCGCCTGCAGGACAACGAACACTGAAGCTTTCTTT. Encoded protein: CSACRTTNTEAFF.

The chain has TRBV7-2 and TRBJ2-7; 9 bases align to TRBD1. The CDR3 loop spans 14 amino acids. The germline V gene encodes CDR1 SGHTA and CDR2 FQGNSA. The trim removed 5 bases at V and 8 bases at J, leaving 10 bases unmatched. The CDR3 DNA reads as TGTGCCAGCAGCCCGGGACAGGGACCAATGAAGCAGTACTTC. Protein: CASSPGQGPMKQYF.

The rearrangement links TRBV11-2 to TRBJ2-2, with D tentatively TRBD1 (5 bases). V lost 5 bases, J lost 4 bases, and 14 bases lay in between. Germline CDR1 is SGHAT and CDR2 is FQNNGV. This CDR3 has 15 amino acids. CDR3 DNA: TGTGCCAGCAGCCTCCACCTTAGGGGCACCGGGGAGCTGTTTTTT. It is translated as CASSLHLRGTGELFF. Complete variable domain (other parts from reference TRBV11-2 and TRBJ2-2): EAGVAQSPRYKIIEKRQSVAFWCNPISGHATLYWYQQILGQGPKLLIQFQNNGVVDDSQLPKDRFSAERLKGVDSTLKIQPAKLEDSAVYLCASSLHLRGTGELFFGEGSRLTVL.

In DNA, the CDR3 is TGTGCCAGTAGTCTCCTAGCACTCGGTGCCGGGGAGCTGTTTTTT. This encodes CASSLLALGAGELFF. This sequence joins TRBV19 and TRBJ2-2; D is possibly TRBD2 (5 bases). Germline assignment: CDR1 LNHDA and CDR2 SQIVND (reference sequence). Trimming stripped 5 bases from V and 6 bases from J, with 16 bases between. The CDR3 is 15 amino acids.

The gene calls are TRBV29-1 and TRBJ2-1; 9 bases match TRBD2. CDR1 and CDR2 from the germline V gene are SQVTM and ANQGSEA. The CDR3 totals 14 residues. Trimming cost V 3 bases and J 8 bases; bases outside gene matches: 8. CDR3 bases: TGCAGCGTTGATGGCGGGGGGGCCGGGGATGAGCAGTTCTTC. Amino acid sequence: CSVDGGGAGDEQFF.

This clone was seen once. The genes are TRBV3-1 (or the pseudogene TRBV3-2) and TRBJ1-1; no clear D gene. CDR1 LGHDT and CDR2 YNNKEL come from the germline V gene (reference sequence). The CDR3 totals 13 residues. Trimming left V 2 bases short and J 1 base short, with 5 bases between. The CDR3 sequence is CASSQTRNTEAFF. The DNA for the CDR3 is TGTGCCAGCAGCCAAACAAGGAACACTGAAGCTTTCTTT.

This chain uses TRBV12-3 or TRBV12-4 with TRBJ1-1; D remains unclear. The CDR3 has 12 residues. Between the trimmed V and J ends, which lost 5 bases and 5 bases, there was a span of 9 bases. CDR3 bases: TGTGCCAGCAGTCCCCCGTTAACTGAAGCTTTCTTT. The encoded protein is CASSPPLTEAFF.

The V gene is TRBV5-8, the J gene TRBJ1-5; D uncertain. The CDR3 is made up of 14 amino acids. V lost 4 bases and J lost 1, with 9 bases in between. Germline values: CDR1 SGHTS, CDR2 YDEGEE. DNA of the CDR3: TGTGCCAGCAGCCGAGGAAGCAGCAATCAGCCCCAGCATTTT. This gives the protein CASSRGSSNQPQHF.

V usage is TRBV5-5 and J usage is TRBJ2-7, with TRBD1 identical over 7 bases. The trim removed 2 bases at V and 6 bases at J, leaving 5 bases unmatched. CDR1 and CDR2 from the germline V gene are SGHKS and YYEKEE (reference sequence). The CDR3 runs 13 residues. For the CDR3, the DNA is TGTGCCAGCAGCTTCAACACAGGGGCCGAGCAGTACTTC. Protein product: CASSFNTGAEQYF.

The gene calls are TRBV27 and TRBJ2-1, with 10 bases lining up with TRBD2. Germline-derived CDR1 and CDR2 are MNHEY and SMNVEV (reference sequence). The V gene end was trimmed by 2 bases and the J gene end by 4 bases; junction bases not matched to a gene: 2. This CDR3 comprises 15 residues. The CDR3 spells CASSLQRGGYNEQFF. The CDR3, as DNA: TGTGCCAGCAGTTTACAGCGGGGGGGTTACAATGAGCAGTTCTTC.

CDR3 DNA sequence: TGTGCCACGAAGGACAGAATATACAATGAGCAGTTCTTC. This sequence encodes CATKDRIYNEQFF. The chain is built from TRBV24-1 and TRBJ2-1; D is perhaps TRBD1 (6 bases). The V end lost 10 bases, the J end lost 4 bases, and 13 bases lay between the germline ends. Germline V gene lookup returns CDR1 KGHDR and CDR2 SFDVKD. The CDR3 is 13 amino acids.

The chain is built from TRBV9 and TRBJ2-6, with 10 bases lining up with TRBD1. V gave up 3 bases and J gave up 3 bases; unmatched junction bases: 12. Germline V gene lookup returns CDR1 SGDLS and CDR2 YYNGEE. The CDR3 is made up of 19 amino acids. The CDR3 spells CASSAAPRDRGRGANVLTF. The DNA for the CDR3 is TGTGCCAGCAGCGCCGCCCCCCGGGACAGGGGACGTGGGGCCAACGTCCTGACTTTC.

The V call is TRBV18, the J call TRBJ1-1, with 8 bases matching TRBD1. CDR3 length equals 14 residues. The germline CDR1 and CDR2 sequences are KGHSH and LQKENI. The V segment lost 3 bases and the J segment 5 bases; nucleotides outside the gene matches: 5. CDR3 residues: CASSPWTGKTEAFF. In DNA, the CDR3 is TGTGCCAGCTCACCCTGGACAGGGAAGACTGAAGCTTTCTTT.

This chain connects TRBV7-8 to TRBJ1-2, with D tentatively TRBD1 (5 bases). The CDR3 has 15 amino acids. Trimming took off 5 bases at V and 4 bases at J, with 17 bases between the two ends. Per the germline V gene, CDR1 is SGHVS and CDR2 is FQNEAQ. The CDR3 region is CASSQEGRTLYGYTF. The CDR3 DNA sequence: TGTGCCAGCAGCCAGGAAGGGAGGACACTCTATGGCTACACCTTC.

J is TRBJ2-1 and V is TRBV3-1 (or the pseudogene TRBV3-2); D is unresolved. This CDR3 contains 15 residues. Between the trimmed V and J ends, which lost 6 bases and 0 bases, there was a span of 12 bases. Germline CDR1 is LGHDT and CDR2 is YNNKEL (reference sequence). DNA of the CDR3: TGTGCCAGCAGACTAAGACTGAGCTCCTACAATGAGCAGTTCTTC. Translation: CASRLRLSSYNEQFF.

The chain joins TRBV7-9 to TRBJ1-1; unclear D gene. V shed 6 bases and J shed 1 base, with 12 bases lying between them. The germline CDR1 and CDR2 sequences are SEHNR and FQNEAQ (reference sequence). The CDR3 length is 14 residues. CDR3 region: CASSYPWANTEAFF. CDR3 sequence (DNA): TGTGCCAGCAGTTATCCATGGGCGAACACTGAAGCTTTCTTT.

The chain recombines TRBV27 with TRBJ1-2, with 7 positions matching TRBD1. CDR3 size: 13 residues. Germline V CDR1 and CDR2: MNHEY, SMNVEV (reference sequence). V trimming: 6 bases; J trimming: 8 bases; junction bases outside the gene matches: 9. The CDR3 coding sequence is TGTGCCAGCAGGATGGACAGGTTGTACGGCTACACCTTC. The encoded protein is CASRMDRLYGYTF.

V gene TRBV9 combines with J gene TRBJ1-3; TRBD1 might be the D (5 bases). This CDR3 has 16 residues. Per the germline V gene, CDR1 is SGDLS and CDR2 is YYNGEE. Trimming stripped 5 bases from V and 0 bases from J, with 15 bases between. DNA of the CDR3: TGTGCCAGCAGACCTTTGGGGCTGAACTCTGGAAACACCATATATTTT. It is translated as CASRPLGLNSGNTIYF.

DNA for the CDR3: TGTGCCAGTACCACCGGGACAGGGGTCAACTACAATGAGCAGTTCTTC. Translation: CASTTGTGVNYNEQFF. J is TRBJ2-1 and V is TRBV19; 10 bases match TRBD1. The CDR3 is made up of 16 amino acids. Trimming removed 7 bases from V and 3 bases from J; junction bases left unmatched: 9. The germline gives CDR1 LNHDA, CDR2 SQIVND (reference sequence).

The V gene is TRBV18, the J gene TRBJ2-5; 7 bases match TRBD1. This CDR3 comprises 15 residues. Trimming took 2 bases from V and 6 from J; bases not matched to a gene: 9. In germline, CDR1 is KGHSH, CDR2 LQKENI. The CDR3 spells CASSPDSGGTKTQYF. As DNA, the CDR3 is TGTGCCAGCTCACCAGACTCAGGGGGAACAAAGACCCAGTACTTC.

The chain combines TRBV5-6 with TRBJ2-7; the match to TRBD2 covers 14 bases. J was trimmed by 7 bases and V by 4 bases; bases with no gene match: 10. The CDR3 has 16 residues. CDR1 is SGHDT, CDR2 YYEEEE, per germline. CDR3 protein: CASSAGLAGALGEQYF. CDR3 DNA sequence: TGTGCCAGCAGCGCGGGACTAGCGGGGGCCCTCGGGGAGCAGTACTTC.

The chain's CDR3 is CASTRSGQGGEKLFF. CDR3 bases: TGTGCCAGCACCCGATCAGGACAGGGGGGTGAAAAACTGTTTTTT. The chain is built from TRBV28 and TRBJ1-4; 10 bases align to TRBD1. CDR1 and CDR2 (germline): MDHEN, SYDVKM. CDR3 length: 15 amino acids. V lost 7 bases and J lost 7; bases outside the gene matches: 9.